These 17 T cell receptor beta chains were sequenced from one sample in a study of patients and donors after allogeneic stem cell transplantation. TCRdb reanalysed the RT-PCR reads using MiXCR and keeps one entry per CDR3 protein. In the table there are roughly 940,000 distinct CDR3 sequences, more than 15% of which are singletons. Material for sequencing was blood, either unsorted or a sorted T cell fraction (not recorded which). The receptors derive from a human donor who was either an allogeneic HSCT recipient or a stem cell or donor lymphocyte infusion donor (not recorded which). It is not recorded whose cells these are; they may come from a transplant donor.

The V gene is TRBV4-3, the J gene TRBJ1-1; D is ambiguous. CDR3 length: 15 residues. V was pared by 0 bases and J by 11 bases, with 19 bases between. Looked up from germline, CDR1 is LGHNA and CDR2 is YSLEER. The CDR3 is CASSQDSVTPRAAFF. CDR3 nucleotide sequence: TGCGCCAGCAGCCAAGATAGTGTAACACCTCGGGCGGCTTTCTTT.

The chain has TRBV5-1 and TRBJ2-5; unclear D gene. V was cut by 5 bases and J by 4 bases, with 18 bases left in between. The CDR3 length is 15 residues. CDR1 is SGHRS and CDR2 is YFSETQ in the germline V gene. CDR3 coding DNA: TGCGCCAGCAGTGGCGCTCCATCCAAGCGAGAGACCCAGTACTTC. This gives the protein CASSGAPSKRETQYF.

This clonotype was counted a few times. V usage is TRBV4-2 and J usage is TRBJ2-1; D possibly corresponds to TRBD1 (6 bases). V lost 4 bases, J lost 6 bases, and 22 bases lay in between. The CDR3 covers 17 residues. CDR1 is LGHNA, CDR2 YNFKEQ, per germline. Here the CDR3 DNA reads TGTGCCAGCAGCCGCCTTAGGGGGAATCCCCCCGGCAATGAGCAGTTCTTC. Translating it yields CASSRLRGNPPGNEQFF.

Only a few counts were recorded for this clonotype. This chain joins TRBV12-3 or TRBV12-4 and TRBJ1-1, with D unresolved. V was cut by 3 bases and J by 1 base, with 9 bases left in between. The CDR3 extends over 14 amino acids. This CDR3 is CASSFGAQNTEAFF. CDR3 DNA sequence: TGTGCCAGCAGTTTTGGTGCCCAGAACACTGAAGCTTTCTTT.

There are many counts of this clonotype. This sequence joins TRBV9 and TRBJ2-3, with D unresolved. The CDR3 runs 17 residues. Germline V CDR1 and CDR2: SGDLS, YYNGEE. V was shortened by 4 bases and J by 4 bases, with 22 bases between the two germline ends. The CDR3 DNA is TGTGCCAGCAGCCCGAGATCAGAAGTCGTGGGCGCAGATACGCAGTATTTT. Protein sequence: CASSPRSEVVGADTQYF.

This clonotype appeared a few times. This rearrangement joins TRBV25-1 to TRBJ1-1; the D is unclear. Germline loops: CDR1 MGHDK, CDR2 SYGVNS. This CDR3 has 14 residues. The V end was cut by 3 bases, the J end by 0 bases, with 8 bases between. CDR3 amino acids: CASSDKGLNTEAFF. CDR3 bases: TGTGCCAGCAGTGATAAAGGGTTGAACACTGAAGCTTTCTTT.

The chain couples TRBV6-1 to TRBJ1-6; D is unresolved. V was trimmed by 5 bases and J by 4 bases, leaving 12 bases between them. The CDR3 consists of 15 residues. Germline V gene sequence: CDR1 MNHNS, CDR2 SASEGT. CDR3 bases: TGTGCCAGCAGTAGTTCAAGCCTTTATAATTCACCCCTCCACTTT. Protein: CASSSSSLYNSPLHF.

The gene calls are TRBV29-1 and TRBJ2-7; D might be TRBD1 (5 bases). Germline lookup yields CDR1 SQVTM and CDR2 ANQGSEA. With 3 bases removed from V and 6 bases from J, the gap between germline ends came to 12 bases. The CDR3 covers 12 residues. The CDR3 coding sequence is TGCAGCGTTGAGGGGCAGGGCTTCGAGCAGTACTTC. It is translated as CSVEGQGFEQYF.

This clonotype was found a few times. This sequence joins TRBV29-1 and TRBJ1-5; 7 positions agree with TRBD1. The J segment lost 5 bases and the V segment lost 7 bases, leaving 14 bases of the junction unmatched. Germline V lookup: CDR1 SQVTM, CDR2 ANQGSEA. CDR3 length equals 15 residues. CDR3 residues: CSAEVTGESDQPQHF. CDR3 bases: TGCAGCGCCGAAGTCACAGGGGAGTCGGATCAGCCCCAGCATTTT.

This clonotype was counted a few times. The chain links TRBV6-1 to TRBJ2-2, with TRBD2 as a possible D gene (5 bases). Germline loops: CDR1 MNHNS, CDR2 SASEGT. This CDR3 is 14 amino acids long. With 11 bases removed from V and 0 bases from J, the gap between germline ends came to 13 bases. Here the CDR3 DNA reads TGTGCCGTAGGCGGGTTCGCGAACACCGGGGAGCTGTTTTTT. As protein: CAVGGFANTGELFF.

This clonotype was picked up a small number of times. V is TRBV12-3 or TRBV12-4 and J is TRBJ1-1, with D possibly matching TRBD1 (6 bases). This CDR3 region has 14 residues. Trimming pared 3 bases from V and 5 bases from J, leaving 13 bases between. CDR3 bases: TGTGCCAGCAGTTTTTGGGGGCTAGGGACTGAAGCTTTCTTT. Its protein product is CASSFWGLGTEAFF.

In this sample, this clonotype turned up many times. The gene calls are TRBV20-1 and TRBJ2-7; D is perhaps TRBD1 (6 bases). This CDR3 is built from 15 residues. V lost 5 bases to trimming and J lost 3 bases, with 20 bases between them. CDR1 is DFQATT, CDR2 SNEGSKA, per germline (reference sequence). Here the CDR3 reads CSAPSSRGLGYEQYF. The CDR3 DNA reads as TGCAGTGCTCCATCTAGCAGGGGCCTTGGCTACGAGCAGTACTTC.

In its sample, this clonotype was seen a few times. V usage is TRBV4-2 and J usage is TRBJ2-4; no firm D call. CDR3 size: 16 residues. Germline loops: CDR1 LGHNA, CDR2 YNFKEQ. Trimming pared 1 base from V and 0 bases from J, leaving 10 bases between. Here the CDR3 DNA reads TGTGCCAGCAGCCAAGCGGATAAATTAGCCAAAAACATTCAGTACTTC. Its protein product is CASSQADKLAKNIQYF.

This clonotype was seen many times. In nucleotides, the CDR3 is TGTGCCAGCAGTACCCCCAGCGGGCCCGACAATGAGCAGTTCTTC. Protein product: CASSTPSGPDNEQFF. V gene TRBV27 combines with J gene TRBJ2-1; D is possibly TRBD2 (6 bases). Germline CDR1 reads MNHEY; CDR2 reads SMNVEV (reference sequence). V lost 5 bases to trimming and J lost 5 bases, with 16 bases between them. The CDR3 covers 15 residues.

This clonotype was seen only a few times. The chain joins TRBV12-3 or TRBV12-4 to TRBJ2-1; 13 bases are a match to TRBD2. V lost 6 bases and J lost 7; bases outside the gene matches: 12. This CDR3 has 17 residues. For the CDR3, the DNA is TGTGCCAGCAGCCTGGGACTAGCGGGGCCCACGGGAAATGAGCAGTTCTTC. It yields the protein CASSLGLAGPTGNEQFF.

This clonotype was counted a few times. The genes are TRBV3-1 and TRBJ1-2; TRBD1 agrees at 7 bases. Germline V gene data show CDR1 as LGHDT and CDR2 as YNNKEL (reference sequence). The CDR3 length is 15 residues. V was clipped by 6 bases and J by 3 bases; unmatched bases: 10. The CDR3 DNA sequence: TGTGCCAGCAGGGGAACAGGGGTGTCGGACTATGGCTACACCTTC. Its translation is CASRGTGVSDYGYTF.

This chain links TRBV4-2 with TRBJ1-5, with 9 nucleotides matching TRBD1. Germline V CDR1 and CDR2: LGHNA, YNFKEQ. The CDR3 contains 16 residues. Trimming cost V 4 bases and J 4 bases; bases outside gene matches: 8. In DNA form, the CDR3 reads TGTGCCAGCAGCCTCTTAACGGGACAGGGTAATCAGCCCCAGCATTTT. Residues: CASSLLTGQGNQPQHF.